Below are 30 T cell receptor beta chains sequenced from a single sample in a study of spatial heterogeneity in lung cancer. TCRdb independently ran MiXCR on the 5' RACE reads; one entry per CDR3 protein. The table has under 4,000 distinct CDR3 sequences, around 53% seen once. Time point specified: blood at routine non-recurrence follow-up after resection. The sample was PBMCs, taken at follow-up. These receptors were collected from a male donor with early-stage non-small cell lung cancer.

About this clonotype itself: This beta chain turned up in a library designed for alpha chains; as an off-target read, its abundance says little. The chain carries TRBV3-1 and TRBJ2-2; D remains unclear. The CDR3 is made up of 12 amino acids. Germline CDR1 LGHDT, CDR2 YNNKEL (reference sequence). V was cut by 1 base and J by 6 bases, with 3 bases left in between. The CDR3, as DNA: TGTGCCAGCAGCCAAGGGGCCGGGGAGCTGTTTTTT. As protein: CASSQGAGELFF.

This clonotype is a singleton in its sample. As an off-target read in a library built for alpha chains, this beta chain has a frequency of little significance. V is TRBV7-2 and J is TRBJ2-5, with D possibly TRBD2 on 6 matching bases. The germline V and J ends were trimmed by 1 base and 3 bases, with 6 bases remaining between them. Germline V gene sequence: CDR1 SGHTA, CDR2 FQGNSA. CDR3 size: 13 residues. Written as DNA, the CDR3 is TGTGCCAGCAGCTTAGTAGCGGAAGAGACCCAGTACTTC. The encoded protein is CASSLVAEETQYF.

On this clonotype itself: With the library built for alpha chains, this beta chain is off target and its frequency is not meaningful. V usage is TRBV11-3 and J usage is TRBJ2-7; TRBD1 matches 8 bases. This CDR3 region has 19 residues. Per germline, CDR1 SGHNT and CDR2 YENEEA. The ends lost 5 bases at V and 4 bases at J; junction bases unmatched: 22. For the CDR3, the DNA is TGTGCCAGCAGCGGAACCAGGGCCCCAGGCCGCAGGGGGCTATACGAGCAGTACTTC. This codes for CASSGTRAPGRRGLYEQYF.

Points on this clonotype: Since the library was made to target alpha chains, this beta chain is a stray read and its abundance is not meaningful. This chain connects TRBV27 to TRBJ1-5; D gene ambiguous. CDR1 is MNHEY, CDR2 SMNVEV, per germline (reference sequence). The CDR3 spans 21 residues. V lost 5 bases to trimming and J lost 0 bases, with 29 bases between them. This CDR3 is CASSPPPSRIQFGYSNQPQHF. As DNA, the CDR3 is TGTGCCAGCAGTCCGCCCCCCTCACGGATCCAGTTTGGTTATAGCAATCAGCCCCAGCATTTT.

This clonotype was detected only a few times. Being off target in a library aimed at alpha chains, this beta chain has a size of little meaning. V is TRBV7-2 and J is TRBJ2-1, with D perhaps TRBD2 (6 bases). The V end lost 4 bases, the J end lost 5 bases, and 15 bases lay between the germline ends. Germline V gives CDR1 SGHTA, CDR2 FQGNSA. The CDR3 runs to 15 residues. The CDR3 DNA is TGTGCCAGCAGCTCGGACTACAACATAAACAATGAGCAGTTCTTC. Residues: CASSSDYNINNEQFF.

This clonotype qualifies as large. This beta chain is a stray read from a library made for alpha chains; its abundance is not meaningful. V usage is TRBV10-3 and J usage is TRBJ2-3; a possible D gene is TRBD2 (5 bases). V lost 3 bases and J lost 2, with 9 bases in between. Germline V gene lookup returns CDR1 ENHRY and CDR2 SYGVKD. CDR3 length: 14 residues. The CDR3 DNA reads TGTGCCATCAGTGATGCGGACTTCACAGATACGCAGTATTTT. Translation gives CAISDADFTDTQYF.

For this clonotype: Found in a library prepared for alpha chains, this beta chain is an off-target read, and its abundance has little meaning. V usage is TRBV4-1 and J usage is TRBJ2-2; the match to TRBD2 covers 11 bases. The CDR3 runs 16 residues. Germline values: CDR1 MGHRA, CDR2 YSYEKL. With 6 bases clipped from V and 3 bases from J, the junction kept 6 bases outside the gene matches. The CDR3 here is CASSPSLAGDTGELFF. The CDR3 region has the DNA TGCGCCAGCAGTCCCTCACTAGCGGGAGACACCGGGGAGCTGTTTTTT.

This clonotype has just a few counts. This beta chain slipped into a library made for alpha chains as a stray read, so its size is not meaningful. V usage is TRBV7-9 and J usage is TRBJ2-1; 7 bases agree with TRBD2. Germline CDR1 reads SEHNR; CDR2 reads FQNEAQ (reference sequence). V was pared by 5 bases and J by 4 bases, with 14 bases of the junction left unmatched. The CDR3 is made up of 17 amino acids. CDR3 protein: CASSPSQAGIAYNEQFF. For the CDR3, the DNA is TGTGCCAGCAGCCCGAGTCAAGCGGGAATAGCTTACAATGAGCAGTTCTTC.

For this clonotype: This beta chain lies outside the target of a library built for alpha chains; its clone size means little. The V gene is TRBV5-1, the J gene TRBJ2-6, with D unclear. Germline lookup yields CDR1 SGHRS and CDR2 YFSETQ. Trimming left V 0 bases short and J 9 bases short, with 1 base between. There are 11 residues in the CDR3. The CDR3, as DNA: TGCGCCAGCAGCTTGGGCAACGTCCTGACTTTC. It encodes CASSLGNVLTF.

Points on this clonotype: The library was designed around alpha chains, so this beta chain is a stray read whose abundance carries little weight. The chain has TRBV5-1 and TRBJ1-3; D remains ambiguous. This CDR3 contains 14 residues. Trimming shortened V by 0 bases and J by 4 bases, and 8 bases separated the two germline ends. CDR1 is SGHRS, CDR2 YFSETQ, per germline. The CDR3: CASSLDGSGNTIYF. The CDR3 nucleotides read TGCGCCAGCAGCTTGGACGGCTCGGGAAACACCATATATTTT. Filled out from reference TRBV5-1 and TRBJ1-3, the complete variable domain reads KAGVTQTPRYLIKTRGQQVTLSCSPISGHRSVSWYQQTPGQGLQFLFEYFSETQRNKGNFPGRFSGRQFSNSRSEMNVSTLELGDSALYLCASSLDGSGNTIYFGEGSWLTVV.

Concerning this clonotype itself: For a library built for alpha chains, this beta chain is a stray read; little rests on its size. V gene TRBV29-1 combines with J gene TRBJ2-1; 8 nucleotides match TRBD2. V gave up 1 base and J gave up 7 bases; unmatched junction bases: 6. This CDR3 has 14 amino acids. Germline V CDR1 and CDR2: SQVTM, ANQGSEA. CDR3 sequence: CSVEGSGEGNEQFF. CDR3 in DNA: TGCAGCGTTGAAGGTAGCGGGGAGGGGAATGAGCAGTTCTTC.

With respect to this clonotype: Because the library targeted alpha chains, this beta chain is an off-target read whose size means little. The chain employs TRBV20-1 and TRBJ2-1; D not certain. Looked up from germline, CDR1 is DFQATT and CDR2 is SNEGSKA (reference sequence). The CDR3 is 15 residues long. Trimming removed 6 bases from V and 0 bases from J, with 15 bases in between. As DNA, the CDR3 is TGCAGTGCCAACACTGGGCGGAGCTCCTACAATGAGCAGTTCTTC. Its translation is CSANTGRSSYNEQFF.

A note on this clonotype: This beta chain appears as a stray read in a library generated for alpha chains; its size is not informative. The V gene is TRBV20-1, the J gene TRBJ2-5; 12 bases are shared with TRBD2. CDR1 is DFQATT and CDR2 is SNEGSKA in the germline V gene (reference sequence). The CDR3 sequence is 15 residues long. Germline trimming cut 6 bases from V and 4 bases from J; bases unmatched to any gene: 9. CDR3 residues: CSARPGLAGGETQYF. CDR3 sequence (DNA): TGCAGTGCGAGACCGGGACTAGCGGGCGGAGAGACCCAGTACTTC.

Notes on this clonotype: This beta chain was picked up by a library intended for alpha chains and is off target, so its count carries little meaning. The J gene is TRBJ2-7, the V gene TRBV11-3; 10 nucleotides align to TRBD1. The germline CDR1 and CDR2 sequences are SGHNT and YENEEA. The J segment lost 7 bases and the V segment lost 3 bases, leaving 9 bases of the junction unmatched. The CDR3 is 15 residues long. The CDR3 DNA follows: TGTGCCAGCAGCTTCTCTGGGACAGGGGAGAGTGAGCAGTACTTC. Its protein is CASSFSGTGESEQYF.

Details on this clonotype: A library made for alpha chains picked up this beta chain off target, so its size means little. The V call is TRBV6-5, the J call TRBJ2-1; possible D gene TRBD1, 7 bases. The germline V gene has CDR1 MNHEY and CDR2 SVGAGI. The CDR3 length is 16 residues. Trimming took 5 bases from V and 8 from J, leaving 22 bases between them. The CDR3 DNA is TGTGCCAGCAGTAGACAAGTCAGGGGGGCCCGCTATGAGCAGTTCTTC. Its translation is CASSRQVRGARYEQFF.

This clonotype was seen a handful of times. Because the library targeted alpha chains, this beta chain is an off-target read whose size means little. The V and J genes are TRBV7-2 and TRBJ2-7; no firm D call. The CDR3 extends over 15 amino acids. With 0 bases removed from V and 3 bases from J, the gap between germline ends came to 12 bases. Germline CDR1 reads SGHTA; CDR2 reads FQGNSA. The CDR3 loop reads CASSLANNADYEQYF. The CDR3 region has the DNA TGTGCCAGCAGCTTAGCGAATAACGCCGACTACGAGCAGTACTTC.

This clonotype was found a few times. This beta chain is an off-target read within a library intended for alpha chains, so its frequency means little. The chain couples TRBV7-9 to TRBJ2-7; TRBD1 agrees at 9 bases. Germline V gene data show CDR1 as SEHNR and CDR2 as FQNEAQ (reference sequence). J was trimmed by 2 bases and V by 5 bases; bases with no gene match: 7. This CDR3 contains 15 residues. The CDR3 loop is CASSDTGTGTYEQYF. The CDR3 DNA reads as TGTGCCAGCAGCGATACCGGGACAGGGACCTACGAGCAGTACTTC.

This clonotype appeared a few times. A library prepared for alpha chains yielded this beta chain as an off-target read; its size is of little meaning. The gene calls are TRBV3-1 and TRBJ2-6; the D gene is possibly TRBD2 (6 bases). The ends were cut back, 3 bases at V and 3 bases at J, with 18 bases in the middle. This CDR3 is built from 18 residues. The germline CDR1 and CDR2 sequences are LGHDT and YNNKEL (reference sequence). CDR3 sequence: CASSQNLYGRYGANVLTF. The CDR3 region has the DNA TGTGCCAGCAGCCAGAACCTTTACGGGAGATATGGGGCCAACGTCCTGACTTTC.

With regard to this clonotype: Since it is a stray read in a library aimed at alpha chains, this beta chain has a size that is not meaningful. CDR3 coding DNA: TGTGCCAGCAGGCCACCGGCTACCGGGGAGCTGTTTTTT. Encoded protein: CASRPPATGELFF. The gene calls are TRBV27 and TRBJ2-2; no clear D gene. The CDR3 totals 13 residues. V was cut by 6 bases and J by 5 bases, with 10 bases left in between. Germline values: CDR1 MNHEY, CDR2 SMNVEV (reference sequence).

About this clonotype: Little can be read into the size of this beta chain, an off-target read in a library designed for alpha chains. The J gene is TRBJ1-2, the V gene TRBV28; 8 bases agree with TRBD1. The junction had 7 bases not matched to a gene; V was cut back by 2 bases and J by 11 bases. This CDR3 spans 13 amino acids. Germline CDR1 is MDHEN and CDR2 is SYDVKM. CDR3 protein: CASSLTTGGQYTF. In nucleotides, the CDR3 is TGTGCCAGCAGTTTAACAACAGGGGGACAGTACACCTTC.

This clonotype was detected a few times. Found in a library prepared for alpha chains, this beta chain is an off-target read, and its abundance has little meaning. This rearrangement joins TRBV5-1 to TRBJ2-3; 9 bases fit TRBD2. V shed 0 bases and J 5 bases; nucleotides not matched to a gene: 7. CDR3 length: 16 residues. Germline CDR1 SGHRS, CDR2 YFSETQ. CDR3 sequence reads: CASSLGTSEFGDTQYF. The CDR3 coding sequence is TGCGCCAGCAGCTTGGGGACTAGCGAATTTGGAGATACGCAGTATTTT.

A word on this clonotype: A library prepared for alpha chains yielded this beta chain as an off-target read; its size is of little meaning. The chain has TRBV7-2 and TRBJ2-1; D is unresolved. V lost 3 bases and J lost 0, with 9 bases in between. Germline V gene data show CDR1 as SGHTA and CDR2 as FQGNSA. The CDR3 spans 15 residues. The CDR3 is CASSFQATSYNEQFF. The CDR3 DNA sequence: TGTGCCAGCAGCTTCCAGGCCACCTCCTACAATGAGCAGTTCTTC.

Points on this clonotype: A library prepared for alpha chains yielded this beta chain as an off-target read; its size is of little meaning. The chain carries TRBV4-3 and TRBJ2-1; D perhaps matches TRBD1 (5 bases). Germline V gene lookup returns CDR1 LGHNA and CDR2 YSLEER. V was pared by 0 bases and J by 7 bases, with 10 bases between. The CDR3 extends over 14 amino acids. DNA of the CDR3: TGCGCCAGCAGCCAAGATACACAGGCGAATGAGCAGTTCTTC. Protein sequence: CASSQDTQANEQFF.

This clonotype was observed a handful of times. This beta chain is off target for a library built for alpha chains, so its abundance means little. This rearrangement joins TRBV18 to TRBJ2-3; 8 nucleotides line up with TRBD2. In germline, CDR1 is KGHSH, CDR2 LQKENI. The CDR3 is 15 residues long. V was pared by 3 bases and J by 0 bases, with 2 bases of the junction left unmatched. CDR3 sequence reads: CASSPSGGSTDTQYF. In DNA form, the CDR3 reads TGTGCCAGCTCACCCAGCGGGGGCAGCACAGATACGCAGTATTTT.

As for this clonotype: For a library built for alpha chains, this beta chain is a stray read; little rests on its size. The V and J genes are TRBV29-1 and TRBJ2-7, with D hard to call. Germline-derived CDR1 and CDR2 are SQVTM and ANQGSEA. There are 12 residues in the CDR3. V lost 4 bases and J lost 6, with 13 bases in between. The CDR3 loop is CSVGQDIGEQYF. CDR3 in DNA: TGCAGCGTTGGCCAGGATATCGGCGAGCAGTACTTC.

This clonotype was recorded a few times. The library was prepared for alpha chains; this beta chain is a stray read, so its frequency means little. The chain combines TRBV5-8 with TRBJ2-1; D is uncertain. The CDR3 totals 11 residues. Trimming removed 4 bases at V and 4 bases at J, with 3 bases between. CDR1 SGHTS and CDR2 YDEGEE come from the germline V gene. CDR3 amino acids: CASSPYNEQFF. In DNA, the CDR3 is TGTGCCAGCAGCCCTTACAATGAGCAGTTCTTC.

About this clonotype itself: This beta chain was picked up by a library intended for alpha chains and is off target, so its count carries little meaning. The chain has TRBV28 and TRBJ2-1; the D gene is possibly TRBD1 (5 bases). CDR1 MDHEN and CDR2 SYDVKM come from the germline V gene. V was cut by 6 bases and J by 5 bases, with 20 bases left in between. This CDR3 comprises 16 residues. CDR3 bases: TGTGCCAGCAGCACCCCTCGTCAGGGCCCGGACAATGAGCAGTTCTTC. Encoded protein: CASSTPRQGPDNEQFF.

Note on this clonotype: This beta chain turned up in a library designed for alpha chains; as an off-target read, its abundance says little. The J gene is TRBJ2-1, the V gene TRBV6-1; no clear D gene. The V end was cut by 6 bases, the J end by 0 bases, with 15 bases between. CDR3 length: 16 residues. Germline CDR1 is MNHNS and CDR2 is SASEGT. The CDR3 DNA reads as TGTGCCAGCAGGAGCGCACAGATAAGCTCCTACAATGAGCAGTTCTTC. Protein: CASRSAQISSYNEQFF.

This clonotype was seen a few times. This beta chain is off target for a library built for alpha chains, so its abundance means little. This chain links TRBV27 with TRBJ1-6; 8 bases are shared with TRBD1. The CDR3 extends over 17 amino acids. J lost 4 bases, V lost 3 bases, and 8 bases had no gene match. The germline V gene encodes CDR1 MNHEY and CDR2 SMNVEV (reference sequence). Here the CDR3 DNA reads TGTGCCAGCAGTTTCATGTCACAGGGGGTATATAATTCACCCCTCCACTTT. As protein: CASSFMSQGVYNSPLHF.

Note on this clonotype: A library prepared for alpha chains yielded this beta chain as an off-target read; its size is of little meaning. The rearrangement uses TRBV14 and TRBJ2-7, with a possible D match to TRBD1 (6 bases). CDR3 length: 17 amino acids. The V gene lost 1 base and the J gene lost 3 bases, with 19 bases spanning the gap. Germline CDR1 and CDR2: SGHDN and FVKESK. CDR3: CASSQGPTGYGVYEQYF. CDR3 nucleotide sequence: TGTGCCAGCAGCCAAGGACCGACAGGATATGGGGTCTACGAGCAGTACTTC.